This TCR beta chain comes out of a study of radiotherapy plus CTLA-4 blockade in lung cancer. Notes on the study in general: It was early blood T cell clone dynamics, with interferon-beta, that reportedly best predicted response. In blood, after radiotherapy plus ipilimumab, tumor-derived TCR clones expanded.

For this clone: Its antigen is unidentified.

Generated by immunoSEQ multiplex PCR, the TCRdb table keeps only in-frame clones and is missing some. The sample lists about 90,000 clones; 55% to 75% were seen once. This CDR3 comprises 16 residues. V lost 3 bases and J lost 9, with 21 bases in between. CDR1 is SNHLY, CDR2 FYNNEI, per germline. Lung cancer patients with chemo-refractory metastatic non-small-cell disease were given focal radiation plus CTLA-4 blockade with ipilimumab. The chain is built from TRBV2 and TRBJ1-5, with D possibly matching TRBD1 (6 bases). The sequence was obtained from a human donor with non-small cell lung cancer that progressed on radiotherapy plus ipilimumab. The sample in question was peripheral blood, obtained from a patient treated with radiotherapy plus ipilimumab. The CDR3 coding sequence is TGTGCCAGCAGTGAGACAGGAGCCACACTAAAACGGCCCCAGCATTTT. It encodes CASSETGATLKRPQHF.